Listed here is a single T cell receptor (beta chain). Its antigen is still unknown. Nothing much larger sits one base from this clone, and base qualities are not available. Library generation was performed with multiplex PCR. The data were produced on an Illumina HiSeq 4000. To build TCR beta libraries, CDR3 regions were amplified by Arm-PCR using iRepertoire HTBI primers. Before sequencing, the PCR products went through gel purification. The authors' analysis ran thus. Gene usage analysis of CDR3 amino acid clonotypes used the approximately 56 TRBV and about 14 TRBJ segments found across samples. COPE and FqMerger were used to merge the filtered high-quality paired reads into contigs. BLAST was used to align contigs to IMGT TRBV, TRBD and TRBJ reference genes, and CDR3 was defined according to IMGT. Highly expanded clones were defined as clonotypes with a frequency above 0.1%. Shannon entropy was used to measure repertoire diversity, and the Gini coefficient was used to measure V-J evenness. Public clonotypes were defined as clonotypes shared by more than one individual. The public sequencing data were trimmed at Q25 with fastp and processed into clonotypes with MiXCR by TCRdb, which kept only in-frame beta chains. Rows matching on CDR3 protein sequence are summarized as one entry with the most common DNA and genes. Here the V and J calls rest on TCRdb's processing, not on the authors' analysis. This sample lists 400,000 to 500,000 distinct CDR3 sequences; around 20% were detected once. Jointly, the top ten make up 6.5% to 8% of the sample.

This specimen belongs to a study of regulatory T cells in long-lasting Graves disease (dated by TCRdb to the early 2020s). Background for the entire study: Persistent Graves' disease was defined as persistently positive TSH receptor autoantibodies together with antithyroid drug treatment for over 5 years. Antithyroid drugs had been taken for approximately 9.7 years on average by persistent Graves' disease patients in the clinical cohort. A total of some 35 samples underwent TCR sequencing: around 13 from persistent and around 20 from newly diagnosed Graves' disease patients. Peripheral blood TCR sequencing and RNA sequencing compared persistent Graves' disease patients with newly diagnosed Graves' disease patients. The study took place in China and was registered as a clinical trial. The full study reports these points: TRBV28, TRBJ1-2 and TRBJ2-5 were preferentially used in persistent disease, while TRBV20-1 and TRBJ2-1 were favored in newly diagnosed disease. Only the TCR beta chain was sequenced and analyzed. Compared with newly diagnosed patients, persistent Graves' disease patients had lower TCR Shannon entropy and fewer highly expanded clones, which suggests clonal expansion. Persistent patients shared more public clonotypes among themselves (more than 2,500) than newly diagnosed patients did (more than 850). Peripheral blood alone was examined, since thyroid tissue, which constituted the primary lesion, could not be accessed. The authors acknowledged the small sample size as a limitation that may reduce accuracy.

The germline V gene yields SGHVS for CDR1 and FQNEAQ for CDR2. From V the trimming removes 5 bases and from J it removes 7 bases, while the gene matches leave 12 bases of the junction unaccounted for. The CDR3 sequence holds 15 residues, the cysteine and phenylalanine included. Only CDR3 DNA is held: 45 bases, read in frame from base 1. According to the study, the label for this sample's time point signals: persistent/refractory GD, antithyroid drugs over 5 years with positive TRAb. For both TCR sequencing and RNA sequencing, RNA was extracted from PBMCs in TRIzol. The diagnosis of Graves' disease was made according to American Thyroid Association guidelines. Patients were recruited from an endocrinology department in Xi'an, China. Each patient gave approximately 10 milliliters of peripheral blood, collected in an EDTA anticoagulant tube. Ficoll Paque Plus density gradient separation was used to isolate PBMCs, and no further T cell sorting was done. An Agilent 2100 Bioanalyzer and agarose gel were used to assess RNA quality, and a NanoDrop 2000 was used to measure RNA concentration.

This receptor was taken from a female donor with Graves disease. This sequence uses TRBV7-8 and TRBJ1-2, with 8 bases in between that match TRBD1. This sample comprised peripheral blood mononuclear cells (PBMCs), obtained when the disease was refractory, from a patient treated with antithyroid drugs. The CDR3 protein sequence reads: CASSRQGSSFGGYTF. DNA sequence: TGTGCCAGCAGCAGACAGGGGAGTTCCTTCGGTGGCTACACCTTC.